The entry below describes one T cell receptor beta chain. These data belong to a study of T-cell reconstitution after alpha-beta-depleted transplantation in children. As it was prepared, the TCRbeta library received unique molecular identifiers. MiXCR was run by TCRdb on the PCR reads, yielding one entry per CDR3 protein. The sample lists almost 500,000 distinct CDR3 sequences; under 15% were seen once. This CDR3 is built from 15 residues. Losses at the gene ends were 4 bases for V and 1 base for J; bases not matched to a gene: 4. CDR1 SQVTM and CDR2 ANQGSEA come from the germline V gene. This TCR was recovered from a human donor who donated a stem cell graft to a child with combined immunodeficiency. The chain recombines TRBV29-1 with TRBJ2-7; TRBD2 matches 13 bases. The sample in question was PBMCs from the stem cell graft donor, obtained from the stem cell graft. This CDR3 is CSVVPGLAGSYEQYF. Written as DNA, the CDR3 is TGCAGCGTTGTACCGGGACTAGCGGGGTCCTACGAGCAGTACTTC.